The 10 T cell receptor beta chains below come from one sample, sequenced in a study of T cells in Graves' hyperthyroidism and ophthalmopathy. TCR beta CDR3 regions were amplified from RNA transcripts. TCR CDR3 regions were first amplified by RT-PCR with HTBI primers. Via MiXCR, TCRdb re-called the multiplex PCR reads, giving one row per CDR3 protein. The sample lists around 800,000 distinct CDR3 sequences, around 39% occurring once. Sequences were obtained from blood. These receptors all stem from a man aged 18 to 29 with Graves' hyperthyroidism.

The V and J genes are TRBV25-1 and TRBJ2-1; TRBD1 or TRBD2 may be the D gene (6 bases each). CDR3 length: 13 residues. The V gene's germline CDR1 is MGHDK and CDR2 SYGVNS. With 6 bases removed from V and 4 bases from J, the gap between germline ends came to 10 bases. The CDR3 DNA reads TGTGCCAGCAGAGAGGGGGGTTACAATGAGCAGTTCTTC. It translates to CASREGGYNEQFF.

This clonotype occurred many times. This chain's CDR3 is CASSLGIHEQYF. The CDR3 DNA reads as TGTGCCAGCAGCTTAGGAATCCACGAGCAGTACTTC. The chain has TRBV7-9 and TRBJ2-7, with D unresolved. This CDR3 spans 12 amino acids. CDR1 is SEHNR and CDR2 is FQNEAQ in the germline V gene (reference sequence). Trimming took 1 base from V and 5 from J, leaving 6 bases between them.

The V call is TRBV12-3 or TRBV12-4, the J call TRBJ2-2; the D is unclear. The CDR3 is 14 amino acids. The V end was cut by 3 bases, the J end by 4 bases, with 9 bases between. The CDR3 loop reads CASSFPGPTGELFF. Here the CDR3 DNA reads TGTGCCAGCAGTTTCCCCGGTCCCACCGGGGAGCTGTTTTTT.

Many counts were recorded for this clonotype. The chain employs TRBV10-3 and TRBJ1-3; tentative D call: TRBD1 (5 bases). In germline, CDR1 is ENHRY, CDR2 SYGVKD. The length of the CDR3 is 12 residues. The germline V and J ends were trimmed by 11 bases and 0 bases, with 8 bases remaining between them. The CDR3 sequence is CAGASSGNTIYF. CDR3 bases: TGTGCCGGGGCCAGCTCTGGAAACACCATATATTTT.

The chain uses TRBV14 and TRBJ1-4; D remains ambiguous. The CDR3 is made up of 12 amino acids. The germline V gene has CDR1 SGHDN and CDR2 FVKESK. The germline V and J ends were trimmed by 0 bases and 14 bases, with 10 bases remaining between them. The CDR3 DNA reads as TGTGCCAGCAGCCAAGAAACGGGTATTCTGTTTTTT. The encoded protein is CASSQETGILFF.

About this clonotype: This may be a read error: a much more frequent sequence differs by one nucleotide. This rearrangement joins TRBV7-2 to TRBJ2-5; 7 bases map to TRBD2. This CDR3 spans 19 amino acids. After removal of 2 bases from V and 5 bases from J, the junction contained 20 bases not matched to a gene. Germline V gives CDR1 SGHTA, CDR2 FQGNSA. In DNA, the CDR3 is TGTGCCAGCAGCTTACAGTTCAGAGGTAGAGGGAGGGCCGGGGAGACCCAGTACTTC. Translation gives CASSLQFRGRGRAGETQYF.

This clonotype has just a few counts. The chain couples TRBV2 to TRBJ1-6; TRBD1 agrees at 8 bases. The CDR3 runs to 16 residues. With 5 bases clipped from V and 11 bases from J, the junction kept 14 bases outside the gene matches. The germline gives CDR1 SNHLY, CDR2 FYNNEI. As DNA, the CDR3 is TGTGCCAGCAGTCCTGGTCTCAGGGGGCAAGAGGCACCCCTCCACTTT. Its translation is CASSPGLRGQEAPLHF.

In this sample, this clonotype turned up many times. In DNA, the CDR3 is TGTGCCAGCAGCTCGGGACTCCACTCTGGAAACACCATATATTTT. The encoded protein is CASSSGLHSGNTIYF. The chain couples TRBV7-9 to TRBJ1-3, with a tentative D call TRBD1 (5 bases). Germline lookup yields CDR1 SEHNR and CDR2 FQNEAQ (reference sequence). The CDR3 loop spans 15 amino acids. V lost 4 bases to trimming and J lost 0 bases, with 10 bases between them. The entire variable domain, with the rest obtained from reference TRBV7-9 and TRBJ1-3, is as follows: DTGVSQNPRHKITKRGQNVTFRCDPISEHNRLYWYRQTLGQGPEFLTYFQNEAQLEKSRLLSDRFSAERPKGSFSTLEIQRTEQGDSAMYLCASSSGLHSGNTIYFGEGSWLTVV.

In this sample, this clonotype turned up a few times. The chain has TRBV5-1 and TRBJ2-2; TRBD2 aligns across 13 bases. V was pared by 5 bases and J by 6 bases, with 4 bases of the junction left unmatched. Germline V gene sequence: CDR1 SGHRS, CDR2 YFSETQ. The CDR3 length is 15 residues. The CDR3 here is CASRLTSGRPGELFF. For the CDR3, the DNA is TGCGCCAGCAGGCTGACTAGCGGGAGGCCCGGGGAGCTGTTTTTT. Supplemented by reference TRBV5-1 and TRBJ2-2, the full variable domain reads KAGVTQTPRYLIKTRGQQVTLSCSPISGHRSVSWYQQTPGQGLQFLFEYFSETQRNKGNFPGRFSGRQFSNSRSEMNVSTLELGDSALYLCASRLTSGRPGELFFGEGSRLTVL.

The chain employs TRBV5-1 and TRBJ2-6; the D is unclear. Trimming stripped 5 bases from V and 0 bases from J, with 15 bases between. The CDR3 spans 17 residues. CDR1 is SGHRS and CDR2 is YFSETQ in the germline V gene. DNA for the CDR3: TGCGCCAGCAGGTTAGATACGTCTCACTCTGGGGCCAACGTCCTGACTTTC. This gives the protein CASRLDTSHSGANVLTF.